This entry lists 29 T cell receptor beta chains sequenced from one sample in a study of blood T cell repertoires in COVID-19. TCRdb's copy holds only in-frame clones and misses some; the assay was immunoSEQ multiplex PCR. The sample shows around 250,000 clones, around 84% of them seen only once. Sequencing input: peripheral blood. The receptors here all came from a woman in her 70s with active or convalescent COVID-19.

As DNA, the CDR3 is TGTGCCAGCAGTTTAAGGGAGAAAGCTTTCTTT. It translates to CASSLREKAFF. J is TRBJ1-1 and V is TRBV12-3 or TRBV12-4; D unresolved. The CDR3 consists of 11 residues. Trimming removed 2 bases from V and 9 bases from J, with 7 bases in between.

This clone came up a few times. The J gene is TRBJ1-4, the V gene TRBV15, with D perhaps matching TRBD1 (6 bases). Looked up from germline, CDR1 is LNHNV and CDR2 is YYDKDF (reference sequence). The CDR3 loop spans 17 amino acids. V shed 1 base and J shed 0 bases, with 12 bases lying between them. The CDR3 sequence: CATSRGGHTATNEKLFF. CDR3 DNA sequence: TGTGCCACCAGCAGAGGGGGACACACTGCAACTAATGAAAAACTGTTTTTT.

The chain uses TRBV10-3 and TRBJ2-1; 13 nucleotides line up with TRBD2. CDR1 is ENHRY and CDR2 is SYGVKD in the germline V gene. V lost 6 bases, J lost 7 bases, and 9 bases stayed unmatched. This CDR3 is built from 16 residues. Written as DNA, the CDR3 is TGTGCCATCAGGCAAACTAGCGGGGGGGCGAATAATGAGCAGTTCTTC. Its protein product is CAIRQTSGGANNEQFF.

J is TRBJ2-2 and V is TRBV6-4; D may be TRBD2 (5 bases). V was shortened by 8 bases and J by 3 bases, with 13 bases between the two germline ends. The germline gives CDR1 MRHNA, CDR2 SNTAGT. The CDR3 spans 14 residues. This CDR3 is CASQMARDTGELFF. The CDR3 nucleotides are TGTGCCAGCCAAATGGCGAGGGACACCGGGGAGCTGTTTTTT.

This clone occurred once. The chain carries TRBV29-1 and TRBJ2-3, with 10 bases matching TRBD1. This CDR3 has 12 amino acids. CDR1 SQVTM and CDR2 ANQGSEA come from the germline V gene. V was pared by 6 bases and J by 5 bases, with 2 bases of the junction left unmatched. The DNA for the CDR3 is TGCAGCGTCGGGACAGGGGTAGATACGCAGTATTTT. It specifies CSVGTGVDTQYF.

J is TRBJ1-2 and V is TRBV5-1; 9 positions agree with TRBD1. With 5 bases clipped from V and 7 bases from J, the junction kept 6 bases outside the gene matches. CDR1 and CDR2 (germline): SGHRS, YFSETQ. The CDR3 length is 13 residues. The CDR3 DNA follows: TGCGCCAGCAGACAGGGGGCGGAGAGTGGCTACACCTTC. Translating it yields CASRQGAESGYTF.

The count of this clone is one. The V call is TRBV27, the J call TRBJ1-5, with 7 bases aligning to TRBD1. This CDR3 is built from 15 residues. Per germline, CDR1 MNHEY and CDR2 SMNVEV (reference sequence). The trim removed 5 bases at V and 7 bases at J, leaving 11 bases unmatched. The CDR3 nucleotides read TGTGCCAGCAGTCCCGGGACAGCGAGAGGCCAGCCCCAGCATTTT. Its translation: CASSPGTARGQPQHF.

Only one count was recorded for this clone. The CDR3 is CASSYLRGPLGAFF. The CDR3 coding sequence is TGTGCCAGCAGTTACCTGAGGGGGCCCCTGGGAGCTTTCTTT. V usage is TRBV6-5 and J usage is TRBJ1-1, with 7 bases fitting TRBD1. The CDR3 contains 14 residues. CDR1 is MNHEY and CDR2 is SVGAGI in the germline V gene. V lost 2 bases to trimming and J lost 10 bases; unmatched junction nucleotides: 10.

This rearrangement joins TRBV4-2 to TRBJ2-3, with D uncertain. The germline V and J ends were trimmed by 0 bases and 1 base, with 14 bases remaining between them. The CDR3 is 17 amino acids. The germline V gene encodes CDR1 LGHNA and CDR2 YNFKEQ. The CDR3, as DNA: TGTGCCAGCAGCCAAGAATCGCGGTGGAGTGGCACAGATACGCAGTATTTT. It is translated as CASSQESRWSGTDTQYF.

CDR3 sequence (DNA): TGTGCCAGCTCACCAAGAACAGGGAGGGACACTGAAGCTTTCTTT. Encoded protein: CASSPRTGRDTEAFF. V is TRBV18 and J is TRBJ1-1; D possibly corresponds to TRBD1 (6 bases). Germline V gives CDR1 KGHSH, CDR2 LQKENI. This CDR3 has 15 residues. V lost 2 bases, J lost 3 bases, and 13 bases lay in between. Complete variable domain (other parts from reference TRBV18 and TRBJ1-1): NAGVMQNPRHLVRRRGQEARLRCSPMKGHSHVYWYRQLPEEGLKFMVYLQKENIIDESGMPKERFSAEFPKEGPSILRIQQVVRGDSAAYFCASSPRTGRDTEAFFGQGTRLTVV.

This CDR3 reads CSIRESSYEQYF. Written as DNA, the CDR3 is TGCAGCATTCGGGAAAGCTCCTACGAGCAGTACTTC. The rearrangement links TRBV29-1 to TRBJ2-7, with D tentatively TRBD2 (5 bases). The length of the CDR3 is 12 residues. Germline CDR1 and CDR2: SQVTM and ANQGSEA. Deletions cut 8 bases from V and 0 bases from J, with 11 bases between.

This rearrangement joins TRBV4-3 to TRBJ1-2; possible D gene TRBD1, 5 bases. The V end lost 0 bases, the J end lost 4 bases, and 15 bases lay between the germline ends. Germline-derived CDR1 and CDR2 are LGHNA and YSLEER. The CDR3 length is 16 residues. CDR3 DNA: TGCGCCAGCAGCCAAGACGGGGGGGGAGCCTTCTATGGCTACACCTTC. Protein sequence: CASSQDGGGAFYGYTF.

V is TRBV19 and J is TRBJ1-2; 7 nucleotides match TRBD1. The CDR3 contains 14 residues. Germline V lookup: CDR1 LNHDA, CDR2 SQIVND (reference sequence). The J segment lost 1 base and the V segment lost 6 bases, leaving 5 bases of the junction unmatched. The CDR3 DNA reads TGTGCCAGTAGGATGGACAGGTTTAACTATGGCTACACCTTC. Translated: CASRMDRFNYGYTF.

This chain connects TRBV4-1 to TRBJ1-3, with a weak D call TRBD1 (5 bases). This CDR3 region has 18 residues. The V end lost 0 bases, the J end lost 0 bases, and 15 bases lay between the germline ends. The germline CDR1 and CDR2 sequences are MGHRA and YSYEKL. CDR3 region: CASSQEDLQALSGNTIYF. The DNA for the CDR3 is TGCGCCAGCAGCCAAGAAGACCTACAGGCACTCTCTGGAAACACCATATATTTT.

This clone was observed a single time. The chain links TRBV5-4 to TRBJ2-2; 7 bases line up with TRBD2. The CDR3 sequence is 18 residues long. Unmatched junction bases numbered 9, after V lost 0 bases and J lost 1 base. The germline CDR1 and CDR2 sequences are SGHNT and YYREEE (reference sequence). CDR3 in DNA: TGTGCCAGCAGCTTGGTCGGCGCAGCGGGGAAGAACACCGGGGAGCTGTTTTTT. Amino acid sequence: CASSLVGAAGKNTGELFF.

The J gene is TRBJ1-2, the V gene TRBV4-3, with D unresolved. CDR1 is LGHNA and CDR2 is YSLEER in the germline V gene. The CDR3 consists of 15 residues. V lost 3 bases to trimming and J lost 5 bases, with 16 bases between them. For the CDR3, the DNA is TGCGCCAGCAGCCACTCTAGTAGAACTGTTTATGGCTACACCTTC. Protein: CASSHSSRTVYGYTF.

The gene calls are TRBV6-5 and TRBJ1-2; D gene unclear. The ends were cut back, 0 bases at V and 5 bases at J, with 13 bases in the middle. CDR3 length equals 15 residues. Germline-derived CDR1 and CDR2 are MNHEY and SVGAGI. CDR3: CASSYSPTEPYGYTF. CDR3 in DNA: TGTGCCAGCAGTTACTCGCCCACAGAACCTTATGGCTACACCTTC.

V usage is TRBV18 and J usage is TRBJ1-3, with D perhaps matching TRBD1 (6 bases). Germline V gene sequence: CDR1 KGHSH, CDR2 LQKENI. Trimming took 3 bases from V and 0 from J, leaving 9 bases between them. The CDR3 consists of 15 residues. This CDR3 reads CASSPGHISGNTIYF. The CDR3 nucleotides read TGTGCCAGCTCACCGGGACACATCTCTGGAAACACCATATATTTT.

This chain uses TRBV19 with TRBJ1-1; TRBD1 aligns across 10 bases. The CDR3 length is 16 residues. Trimming removed 3 bases from V and 3 bases from J; junction bases left unmatched: 7. The germline V gene encodes CDR1 LNHDA and CDR2 SQIVND (reference sequence). The CDR3 region is CASSILAGQGHTEAFF. DNA for the CDR3: TGTGCCAGTAGTATTTTGGCGGGACAGGGGCACACTGAAGCTTTCTTT.

This clone has just one count. The chain employs TRBV23-1 and TRBJ2-5; 7 bases agree with TRBD2. Being an ORF, TRBV23-1 has a function that is uncertain. Unmatched junction bases numbered 7, after V lost 6 bases and J lost 3 bases. This CDR3 is 14 amino acids long. The CDR3 DNA sequence: TGCGCCAGCAGCCCCAGCGGGGCTGAAGAGACCCAGTACTTC. Translation: CASSPSGAEETQYF.

The rearrangement uses TRBV24-1 and TRBJ2-1; 9 bases match TRBD2. With 9 bases clipped from V and 0 bases from J, the junction kept 8 bases outside the gene matches. This CDR3 region has 16 residues. Germline V gives CDR1 KGHDR, CDR2 SFDVKD. CDR3: CATRGSSGSSYNEQFF. In nucleotides, the CDR3 is TGTGCCACCCGCGGGAGTAGCGGGAGCTCCTACAATGAGCAGTTCTTC.

The chain is built from TRBV3-1 (or the pseudogene TRBV3-2) and TRBJ2-3, with 8 positions matching TRBD2. The CDR3 runs to 15 residues. Germline V gene lookup returns CDR1 LGHDT and CDR2 YNNKEL (reference sequence). Losses at the gene ends were 3 bases for V and 1 base for J; bases not matched to a gene: 3. The CDR3 DNA reads TGTGCCAGCAGCCAGCTCGGGGGGGGCACAGATACGCAGTATTTT. Protein: CASSQLGGGTDTQYF.

V and J are TRBV5-8 and TRBJ1-2; no clear D. V gave up 2 bases and J gave up 1 base, with 6 bases separating them. CDR3 length: 13 residues. Per germline, CDR1 SGHTS and CDR2 YDEGEE. CDR3 coding DNA: TGTGCCAGCAGCTTACAGCTTAACTATGGCTACACCTTC. The encoded protein is CASSLQLNYGYTF.

The chain employs TRBV18 and TRBJ1-1; D possibly corresponds to TRBD1 (6 bases). The CDR3 loop spans 16 amino acids. Germline V gene data show CDR1 as KGHSH and CDR2 as LQKENI. The V end was cut by 2 bases, the J end by 0 bases, with 13 bases between. CDR3 region: CASSPGLQGMNTEAFF. CDR3 nucleotides: TGTGCCAGCTCACCAGGGTTGCAGGGGATGAACACTGAAGCTTTCTTT. The complete variable domain, with remaining parts taken from reference TRBV18 and TRBJ1-1, reads NAGVMQNPRHLVRRRGQEARLRCSPMKGHSHVYWYRQLPEEGLKFMVYLQKENIIDESGMPKERFSAEFPKEGPSILRIQQVVRGDSAAYFCASSPGLQGMNTEAFFGQGTRLTVV.

The CDR3 bases are TGTGCCAGCAGTTCGGACAGGGGAGGCTACACCTTC. This sequence encodes CASSSDRGGYTF. The chain is built from TRBV6-6 and TRBJ1-2; 9 bases align to TRBD1. V trimming: 4 bases; J trimming: 8 bases; junction bases outside the gene matches: 2. The CDR3 is 12 amino acids. Germline CDR1 reads MNHNY; CDR2 reads SVGAGI (reference sequence).

This clone has only one observation. V is TRBV2 and J is TRBJ2-1; 12 nucleotides match TRBD2. V trimming: 5 bases; J trimming: 7 bases; junction bases outside the gene matches: 6. Germline V lookup: CDR1 SNHLY, CDR2 FYNNEI. The CDR3 length is 15 residues. CDR3: CASSSSGGAWNEQFF. The CDR3 DNA reads TGTGCCAGCAGTTCTAGCGGGGGGGCCTGGAATGAGCAGTTCTTC.

The chain links TRBV5-1 to TRBJ2-3; maybe TRBD2 (6 bases). Germline V gene sequence: CDR1 SGHRS, CDR2 YFSETQ. Trimming cost V 3 bases and J 3 bases, with 11 bases left between them. The CDR3 has 14 amino acids. The CDR3 nucleotides are TGCGCCAGCAGCTCTTATAGCGGAACAGATACGCAGTATTTT. This gives the protein CASSSYSGTDTQYF. The full variable domain, its missing parts supplied by reference TRBV5-1 and TRBJ2-3, is KAGVTQTPRYLIKTRGQQVTLSCSPISGHRSVSWYQQTPGQGLQFLFEYFSETQRNKGNFPGRFSGRQFSNSRSEMNVSTLELGDSALYLCASSSYSGTDTQYFGPGTRLTVL.

V and J are TRBV11-2 and TRBJ2-5, with 8 nucleotides matching TRBD1. This CDR3 is 14 amino acids long. J was trimmed by 1 base and V by 5 bases; bases with no gene match: 3. Germline CDR1 SGHAT, CDR2 FQNNGV. Here the CDR3 DNA reads TGTGCCAGCAGCACGGGACAGGTCCAAGAGACCCAGTACTTC. It yields the protein CASSTGQVQETQYF. Filled out from reference TRBV11-2 and TRBJ2-5, the complete variable domain reads EAGVAQSPRYKIIEKRQSVAFWCNPISGHATLYWYQQILGQGPKLLIQFQNNGVVDDSQLPKDRFSAERLKGVDSTLKIQPAKLEDSAVYLCASSTGQVQETQYFGPGTRLLVL.

This clone has just one count. The V call is TRBV2, the J call TRBJ1-2; D unresolved. Deletions cut 6 bases from V and 12 bases from J, with 20 bases between. The CDR3 sequence is 13 residues long. Per germline, CDR1 SNHLY and CDR2 FYNNEI. The CDR3 bases are TGTGCCAGCAGGGCTGCACTTCAAGGGAGGGACACCTTC. It specifies CASRAALQGRDTF.